The 17 T cell receptor beta chains below all came from one sample that was sequenced in a study of vaccination and CD4 T cells after COVID-19. The assay that was used to sequence DNA from cultured CD4+ T cells was the Oncomine TCR Beta short-read assay. TCRdb re-called the PCR reads through MiXCR, storing one row per CDR3 protein. This sample yields roughly 15,000 distinct CDR3 sequences, of which roughly 50% are seen a single time; 18% belongs to the top ten. The time point is: late sampling 161 to 241 days after vaccination in a few convalescent patients. Specified treatment: roughly nine-day PBMC culture with coronavirus spike peptide pools or control peptides (ViraFEST assay). These receptors' targets are unknown. Sequencing was performed on CD4+ T cells from blood, cultured in vitro, taken about 7 months after SARS-CoV-2 vaccination. The receptors stem from a human donor who had recovered from COVID-19.

A few counts support this clonotype. The CDR3 DNA reads as TGTGCCAGCAGCTTAGCGGCAGGGGACTATGGCTACACCTTC. Protein: CASSLAAGDYGYTF. V and J are TRBV7-2 and TRBJ1-2; D might be TRBD1 (6 bases). Germline lookup yields CDR1 SGHTA and CDR2 FQGNSA. Trimming removed 0 bases from V and 3 bases from J, with 8 bases in between. This CDR3 spans 14 amino acids.

The rearrangement uses TRBV6-1 and TRBJ1-5; tentatively, D is TRBD1 (5 bases). Looked up from germline, CDR1 is MNHNS and CDR2 is SASEGT. Between the trimmed V and J ends, which lost 2 bases and 5 bases, there was a span of 10 bases. The CDR3 consists of 14 residues. The DNA for the CDR3 is TGTGCCAGCAGTGAATTAAGGGACTATCAGCCCCAGCATTTT. Translated: CASSELRDYQPQHF.

The chain links TRBV27 to TRBJ2-1, with TRBD2 as a possible D gene (6 bases). Between the trimmed V and J ends, which lost 3 bases and 11 bases, there was a span of 11 bases. Germline CDR1 reads MNHEY; CDR2 reads SMNVEV (reference sequence). This CDR3 has 12 amino acids. The CDR3 sequence: CASSFRREKQFF. CDR3 DNA sequence: TGTGCCAGCAGTTTCCGCCGGGAGAAGCAGTTCTTC.

This clonotype was recorded a few times. The chain recombines TRBV6-1 with TRBJ2-5; 13 positions agree with TRBD2. Germline CDR1 is MNHNS and CDR2 is SASEGT. There are 14 residues in the CDR3. J was trimmed by 3 bases and V by 8 bases; bases with no gene match: 3. DNA of the CDR3: TGTGCCAGCCTTGGACTAGCGGGGGAAGAGACCCAGTACTTC. This translates into CASLGLAGEETQYF.

A few counts support this clonotype. The chain carries TRBV20-1 and TRBJ2-7; 8 bases match TRBD1. Germline CDR1 reads DFQATT; CDR2 reads SNEGSKA (reference sequence). V lost 5 bases and J lost 0; bases outside the gene matches: 3. CDR3 size: 13 residues. The CDR3 DNA reads as TGCAGTGCTTGGACAGGGACCTCCTACGAGCAGTACTTC. This sequence encodes CSAWTGTSYEQYF.

In DNA, the CDR3 is TGTGCCAGCAGCTTCCCGGGGAGCTCCTACAATGAGCAGTTCTTC. Amino acids: CASSFPGSSYNEQFF. The V call is TRBV7-9, the J call TRBJ2-1; D may be TRBD2 (5 bases). The CDR3 totals 15 residues. The germline CDR1 and CDR2 sequences are SEHNR and FQNEAQ (reference sequence). Trimming pared 3 bases from V and 0 bases from J, leaving 9 bases between.

This clonotype has a handful of counts. CDR3 coding DNA: TGTGCCAGCAGCTTGTCCAGGGAAACTGAAGCTTTCTTT. Its protein is CASSLSRETEAFF. V usage is TRBV5-4 and J usage is TRBJ1-1; D is possibly TRBD1 (5 bases). Germline V CDR1 and CDR2: SGHNT, YYREEE (reference sequence). The CDR3 extends over 13 amino acids. V was cut by 1 base and J by 5 bases, with 9 bases left in between.

This sequence joins TRBV6-1 and TRBJ1-3; D is uncertain. The germline gives CDR1 MNHNS, CDR2 SASEGT. V was cut by 5 bases and J by 0 bases, with 11 bases left in between. The CDR3 contains 15 residues. The CDR3 is CASSRAGSSGNTIYF. For the CDR3, the DNA is TGTGCCAGCAGTCGCGCAGGATCCTCTGGAAACACCATATATTTT.

Note on this clonotype: The CDR3 ends on some other residue instead of the conserved phenylalanine or tryptophan, so this is likely a read error. DNA of the CDR3: TGTGCCAGCAGTTGGGACGGTTCGAGCAATCAGCCCCAGCATTCT. It yields the protein CASSWDGSSNQPQHS. This chain connects TRBV6-5 to TRBJ1-5; D is perhaps TRBD1 (5 bases). With 4 bases removed from V and 1 base from J, the gap between germline ends came to 11 bases. Per the germline V gene, CDR1 is MNHEY and CDR2 is SVGAGI. The CDR3 loop spans 15 amino acids.

This clonotype came up a few times. The rearrangement uses TRBV6-1 and TRBJ1-2, with TRBD1 identical over 8 bases. The CDR3 is 14 amino acids. CDR1 and CDR2 from the germline V gene are MNHNS and SASEGT. V lost 6 bases and J lost 7; bases outside the gene matches: 10. The CDR3 coding sequence is TGTGCCAGCAGGGATGACAGGGGCCGGAGTGGCTACACCTTC. Translation: CASRDDRGRSGYTF.

This clonotype was seen a handful of times. V is TRBV10-1 and J is TRBJ1-2, with 7 bases that match TRBD1. Germline V gene sequence: CDR1 WNHNN, CDR2 SYGVQD (reference sequence). The CDR3 spans 11 residues. V gave up 10 bases and J gave up 4 bases; unmatched junction bases: 3. CDR3 loop: CAKGQTYGYTF. In nucleotides, the CDR3 is TGCGCCAAGGGACAGACCTATGGCTACACCTTC.

This clonotype occurred a few times. The chain is built from TRBV20-1 and TRBJ2-1; TRBD2 aligns across 13 bases. The J segment lost 6 bases and the V segment lost 1 base, leaving 6 bases of the junction unmatched. The CDR3 is made up of 16 amino acids. The germline V gene encodes CDR1 DFQATT and CDR2 SNEGSKA (reference sequence). CDR3 nucleotide sequence: TGCAGTGCTAGAGGTCAAAGGACTAGCGGGAGCAATGAGCAGTTCTTC. It codes for CSARGQRTSGSNEQFF.

This clonotype was observed a handful of times. The chain uses TRBV20-1 and TRBJ1-1; D may be TRBD1 (6 bases). V was cut by 4 bases and J by 3 bases, with 18 bases left in between. The germline V gene encodes CDR1 DFQATT and CDR2 SNEGSKA (reference sequence). The CDR3 has 15 residues. The CDR3 sequence is CSAKPSRGSYTEAFF. The CDR3 nucleotides are TGCAGTGCTAAACCGAGTAGGGGGTCGTACACTGAAGCTTTCTTT.

The chain combines TRBV7-8 with TRBJ2-7; weak D call: TRBD2 (5 bases). Germline V CDR1 and CDR2: SGHVS, FQNEAQ. The CDR3 has 14 residues. V was clipped by 5 bases and J by 1 base, with 12 bases between them. CDR3 DNA sequence: TGTGCCAGCAGCCCGAGGGAGTATTCCTACGAGCAGTACTTC. Its translation: CASSPREYSYEQYF.

This sequence joins TRBV6-1 and TRBJ2-6; D is perhaps TRBD1 (5 bases). The V end was cut by 6 bases, the J end by 9 bases, with 24 bases between. The CDR3 loop spans 17 amino acids. In germline, CDR1 is MNHNS, CDR2 SASEGT. The CDR3 bases are TGTGCCAGCAGCCCTCGACAGTTCTCCCTGCGTAGCAACGTCCTGACTTTC. This translates into CASSPRQFSLRSNVLTF.

The rearrangement uses TRBV7-3 and TRBJ2-2; the D gene could be TRBD1 or TRBD2 (5 bases each). Trimming removed 2 bases at V and 5 bases at J, with 9 bases between. CDR1 SGHTA and CDR2 FQGTGA come from the germline V gene. The CDR3 runs to 14 residues. The DNA for the CDR3 is TGTGCCAGCAGCTTAGGGGGTAGTACCGGGGAGCTGTTTTTT. Its translation is CASSLGGSTGELFF.

V and J are TRBV20-1 and TRBJ2-2; a weak D match, TRBD1 (6 bases). Trimming took 7 bases from V and 6 from J, leaving 15 bases between them. The CDR3 is made up of 13 amino acids. From germline, CDR1 is DFQATT and CDR2 SNEGSKA (reference sequence). The CDR3 sequence is CSVRSGAAGELFF. CDR3 nucleotide sequence: TGCAGTGTTCGTTCAGGGGCGGCCGGGGAGCTGTTTTTT.